This entry lists 16 T cell receptor beta chains sequenced from one sample in a study of cytomegalovirus exposure and HLA in healthy donors. Libraries were prepared by immunoSEQ multiplex PCR; TCRdb keeps only in-frame clonotypes and omits some of them. The table includes some 65,000 clones, approximately 96% detected once. The material sequenced was PBMCs. The receptor set was obtained from a man aged 18 to 29 in good health and CMV-seronegative.

The chain recombines TRBV28 with TRBJ2-1; TRBD2 might be the D (7 bases). In germline, CDR1 is MDHEN, CDR2 SYDVKM. The CDR3 totals 16 residues. The ends were cut back, 1 base at V and 7 bases at J, with 17 bases in the middle. The CDR3 DNA follows: TGTGCCAGCAGTTTATCTTGGGGAGGGGGAAGTAATGAGCAGTTCTTC. As protein: CASSLSWGGGSNEQFF.

The CDR3 bases are TGTGCCAGTTCCGCCCGGAGGCCAGCGCATAAGAGCTCCTACAATGAGCAGTTCTTC. Translating it yields CASSARRPAHKSSYNEQFF. The rearrangement joins TRBV7-5 to TRBJ2-1; the table's D call of TRBD2 was not tested on the DNA. TRBV7-5 is a documented pseudogene. CDR3 size: 19 residues.

V is TRBV4-1 and J is TRBJ1-1, with D tentatively TRBD1 (6 bases). This CDR3 region has 12 residues. Between the trimmed V and J ends, which lost 2 bases and 7 bases, there was a span of 8 bases. Looked up from germline, CDR1 is MGHRA and CDR2 is YSYEKL. In DNA form, the CDR3 reads TGCGCCAGCAGCCAATTACAGGGTGAAGCTTTCTTT. Its protein is CASSQLQGEAFF.

The rearrangement uses TRBV19 and TRBJ1-5; tentatively, D is TRBD1 (6 bases). This CDR3 region has 15 residues. CDR1 LNHDA and CDR2 SQIVND come from the germline V gene (reference sequence). Deletions cut 4 bases from V and 0 bases from J, with 10 bases between. The CDR3 loop is CASSKGGNSNQPQHF. DNA for the CDR3: TGTGCCAGTAGTAAAGGGGGAAATAGCAATCAGCCCCAGCATTTT.

The genes are TRBV5-3 and TRBJ1-2; a possible D gene is TRBD1 (5 bases). TRBV5-3 is labeled an ORF, and its function is uncertain. With 5 bases removed from V and 7 bases from J, the gap between germline ends came to 18 bases. This CDR3 is 14 amino acids long. CDR3 bases: TGTGCCAGAAGACGAGGGAGGGGTCCGGGTGGCTACACCTTC. Protein: CARRRGRGPGGYTF.

This CDR3 reads CATRSGRAYYEQYF. As DNA, the CDR3 is TGTGCCACCCGCAGCGGGAGAGCATACTACGAGCAGTACTTC. The chain recombines TRBV6-5 with TRBJ2-7, with 8 bases matching TRBD2. The V and J ends lost 10 bases and 3 bases, in that order; junction bases with no gene match: 11. There are 14 residues in the CDR3. The V gene's germline CDR1 is MNHEY and CDR2 SVGAGI.

This chain links TRBV19 with TRBJ1-2, with 8 bases matching TRBD1. The CDR3 loop spans 17 amino acids. Germline assignment: CDR1 LNHDA and CDR2 SQIVND (reference sequence). The V gene end was trimmed by 1 base and the J gene end by 5 bases; junction bases not matched to a gene: 12. The CDR3 DNA is TGTGCCAGTAGTATAGCCCTGGACAGGGTAGTAAATTATGGCTACACCTTC. It codes for CASSIALDRVVNYGYTF.

V is TRBV6-5 and J is TRBJ2-1; 9 nucleotides line up with TRBD2. J gave up 8 bases and V 4 bases, and 9 bases lay outside the gene matches. CDR1 is MNHEY and CDR2 is SVGAGI in the germline V gene. The CDR3 loop spans 15 amino acids. The CDR3 reads CASSSLAGVRHEQFF. The CDR3 nucleotides read TGTGCCAGCAGTTCTTTAGCGGGAGTTAGGCATGAGCAGTTCTTC.

The chain carries TRBV4-1 and TRBJ1-1; no definite D call. Trimming took 1 base from V and 0 from J, leaving 9 bases between them. The CDR3 sequence is 15 residues long. Per germline, CDR1 MGHRA and CDR2 YSYEKL. The CDR3 DNA sequence: TGCGCCAGCAGCCAAGTAAGCAGGATGAACACTGAAGCTTTCTTT. Translating it yields CASSQVSRMNTEAFF.

The chain uses TRBV28 and TRBJ1-2, with D perhaps TRBD1 (5 bases). Per the germline V gene, CDR1 is MDHEN and CDR2 is SYDVKM. The V and J ends lost 2 bases and 0 bases respectively, with 16 bases between them. The CDR3 runs 17 residues. In DNA form, the CDR3 reads TGTGCCAGCAGTTTAGGGGGAGGACACAAAGCTAACTATGGCTACACCTTC. This encodes CASSLGGGHKANYGYTF.

This clone was found a few times. The V gene is TRBV2, the J gene TRBJ1-2; D gene unclear. The CDR3 length is 13 residues. V lost 2 bases, J lost 8 bases, and 12 bases lay in between. Germline assignment: CDR1 SNHLY and CDR2 FYNNEI. The CDR3 DNA sequence: TGTGCCAGCAGTGAATATCTATCATACGGCTACACCTTC. It encodes CASSEYLSYGYTF.

The chain joins TRBV18 to TRBJ1-1, with TRBD1 matching 11 bases. The CDR3 is 16 residues long. Germline CDR1 reads KGHSH; CDR2 reads LQKENI. J lost 1 base, V lost 3 bases, and 4 bases had no gene match. In DNA, the CDR3 is TGTGCCAGCTCACCGGACAGGGGGCGGGGGAACACTGAAGCTTTCTTT. Its translation: CASSPDRGRGNTEAFF.

This rearrangement joins TRBV27 to TRBJ1-2; 7 nucleotides align to TRBD1. V shed 5 bases, J shed 8 bases, and the junction held 2 bases outside the gene matches. CDR3 size: 11 residues. Germline CDR1 MNHEY, CDR2 SMNVEV (reference sequence). CDR3 sequence reads: CASSPGQGYTF. The CDR3 nucleotides are TGTGCCAGCAGTCCGGGACAGGGCTACACCTTC.

The chain has TRBV27 and TRBJ1-1, with a weak D call TRBD1 (6 bases). Trimming cost V 9 bases and J 2 bases, with 13 bases left between them. Germline CDR1 and CDR2: MNHEY and SMNVEV (reference sequence). The CDR3 contains 13 residues. The chain's CDR3 is CASCSRGNTEAFF. The CDR3 bases are TGTGCCAGTTGTTCCAGGGGAAACACTGAAGCTTTCTTT.

DNA of the CDR3: TGTGCCAGCAGCTTGGCCGGGTCAGGGAGGGGCTACACCTTC. It specifies CASSLAGSGRGYTF. This sequence joins TRBV5-4 and TRBJ1-2; TRBD1 might be the D (5 bases). The germline V gene encodes CDR1 SGHNT and CDR2 YYREEE (reference sequence). CDR3 length: 14 amino acids. V was trimmed by 0 bases and J by 8 bases, leaving 14 bases between them.

V gene TRBV27 combines with J gene TRBJ2-7; 7 nucleotides match TRBD2. There are 14 residues in the CDR3. Germline loops: CDR1 MNHEY, CDR2 SMNVEV (reference sequence). The ends lost 5 bases at V and 5 bases at J; junction bases unmatched: 9. The CDR3 DNA sequence: TGTGCCAGCAGTCTAAAAGCGGGAAACGACGAGCAGTACTTC. This encodes CASSLKAGNDEQYF.